This TCR beta chain was profiled in a study of PD-L1 blockade in urothelial cancer. In the study overall: Blood analysis took place 3 weeks (second dose) and 6 weeks after treatment start.

PCRs each included synthetic TCR analog templates spiked in. Clones were sequenced by immunoSEQ multiplex PCR, and TCRdb holds only the in-frame ones, with some missing. The sample shows more than 60,000 clones, 88% of them seen only once. Findings of the study overall: Better survival was predicted when blood TCR clonality before treatment fell below the median.

Documented time point: peripheral blood 6 weeks after treatment start. Locally advanced or metastatic urothelial carcinoma affected the patients. Of note for this clone: Its antigen remains unknown.

V lost 11 bases and J lost 3, with 17 bases in between. This CDR3 comprises 13 residues. Germline V CDR1 and CDR2: MDHEN, SYDVKM. The origin of this receptor is a man between 60 and 75 years old with urothelial cancer. The J gene is TRBJ2-7, the V gene TRBV28; possible D gene TRBD1, 6 bases. Sequencing was performed on PBMCs, taken around atezolizumab (anti-PD-L1) treatment. The CDR3 reads CAAWNHRDYEQYF. In nucleotides, the CDR3 is TGTGCCGCTTGGAATCACAGGGACTACGAGCAGTACTTC.